These 25 T cell receptor beta chains originate from one sample sequenced in a study of spatial heterogeneity in lung cancer. In TCRdb, the 5' RACE reads were re-called with MiXCR into one record per CDR3 protein. Altogether tens of thousands of distinct CDR3 sequences are present, roughly 8% being singletons, with the ten largest covering roughly 16%. Time point defined: sample taken at primary tumor resection. No cell sorting; template was whole RNA from tumor, lung tissue or PBMC. Material: PBMCs, obtained at surgery. All receptors derive from a female donor with early-stage non-small cell lung cancer.

This clonotype was detected only a few times. J is TRBJ2-5 and V is TRBV10-3, with 11 bases aligning to TRBD2. V shed 10 bases and J 3 bases; nucleotides not matched to a gene: 10. CDR3 length equals 15 residues. Germline CDR1 and CDR2: ENHRY and SYGVKD. The CDR3 region has the DNA TGTGCCACCGGCGGGACTAGCGGAGGAGAAGAGACCCAGTACTTC. It translates to CATGGTSGGEETQYF.

The chain carries TRBV7-3 and TRBJ1-1, with 7 positions matching TRBD1. V shed 6 bases, J shed 1 base, and the junction held 5 bases outside the gene matches. This CDR3 comprises 14 residues. Germline loops: CDR1 SGHTA, CDR2 FQGTGA. This chain's CDR3 is CASSSQGGNTEAFF. As DNA, the CDR3 is TGTGCCAGCAGTTCGCAGGGGGGGAACACTGAAGCTTTCTTT.

This clonotype was counted many times. V gene TRBV27 combines with J gene TRBJ2-3, with no clear D. The CDR3 runs to 14 residues. Trimming pared 1 base from V and 0 bases from J, leaving 5 bases between. Germline CDR1 is MNHEY and CDR2 is SMNVEV (reference sequence). The CDR3 here is CASSLYGSTDTQYF. CDR3 DNA sequence: TGTGCCAGCAGTTTATACGGGAGCACAGATACGCAGTATTTT.

The table lists this clonotype with many counts. The chain has TRBV3-1 and TRBJ1-5; 9 bases line up with TRBD1. The CDR3 loop spans 15 amino acids. Germline trimming cut 4 bases from V and 4 bases from J; bases unmatched to any gene: 5. The germline gives CDR1 LGHDT, CDR2 YNNKEL (reference sequence). CDR3 DNA: TGTGCCAGCAGCCCGGCTGACAGGGGGAATCAGCCCCAGCATTTT. It specifies CASSPADRGNQPQHF.

The rearrangement uses TRBV9 and TRBJ1-1, with TRBD1 matching over 7 bases. CDR1 and CDR2 (germline): SGDLS, YYNGEE. The CDR3 contains 13 residues. The V segment lost 2 bases and the J segment 11 bases; nucleotides outside the gene matches: 9. The CDR3 coding sequence is TGTGCCAGCAGCGTGTACGAGGGGGCAGGGGCTTTCTTT. It specifies CASSVYEGAGAFF.

This chain links TRBV19 with TRBJ2-1; TRBD2 aligns across 13 bases. The J segment lost 9 bases and the V segment lost 4 bases, leaving 12 bases of the junction unmatched. CDR3 size: 17 residues. Germline loops: CDR1 LNHDA, CDR2 SQIVND (reference sequence). The CDR3 region is CASSTPGLAGPEGEQFF. In DNA, the CDR3 is TGTGCCAGTAGTACACCGGGACTAGCGGGACCTGAGGGTGAGCAGTTCTTC.

CDR3 bases: TGTGCCAGCAGTGAAGCGGGCTTGAACACTGAAGCTTTCTTT. Translation: CASSEAGLNTEAFF. The chain links TRBV6-1 to TRBJ1-1, with D uncertain. This CDR3 comprises 14 residues. Germline CDR1 and CDR2: MNHNS and SASEGT. Trimming removed 0 bases at V and 0 bases at J, with 5 bases between.

This clonotype is deemed medium-sized. The CDR3 sequence is CASSEGQLTEAFF. Written as DNA, the CDR3 is TGTGCCAGCTCAGAGGGACAGCTCACTGAAGCTTTCTTT. The rearrangement uses TRBV18 and TRBJ1-1, with 7 bases fitting TRBD1. The length of the CDR3 is 13 residues. V shed 5 bases, J shed 4 bases, and the junction held 4 bases outside the gene matches. Germline CDR1 is KGHSH and CDR2 is LQKENI. Full variable domain (rest looked up from reference TRBV18 and TRBJ1-1): NAGVMQNPRHLVRRRGQEARLRCSPMKGHSHVYWYRQLPEEGLKFMVYLQKENIIDESGMPKERFSAEFPKEGPSILRIQQVVRGDSAAYFCASSEGQLTEAFFGQGTRLTVV.

This clonotype showed up just a few times. This chain links TRBV4-1 with TRBJ2-5; 13 nucleotides agree with TRBD2. Per germline, CDR1 MGHRA and CDR2 YSYEKL. The V gene end was trimmed by 1 base and the J gene end by 2 bases; junction bases not matched to a gene: 4. The CDR3 runs to 17 residues. The CDR3 DNA sequence: TGCGCCAGCAGCCAAGGGGGACTAGCGGGGTATCAAGAGACCCAGTACTTC. It encodes CASSQGGLAGYQETQYF.

This clonotype was seen at least ten times. This chain's CDR3 is CATSDLKGLGSPLHF. The CDR3 DNA follows: TGTGCCACCAGTGATTTGAAGGGGTTGGGTTCACCCCTCCACTTT. The chain couples TRBV24-1 to TRBJ1-6; possibly TRBD1 for D (5 bases). This CDR3 comprises 15 residues. Germline lookup yields CDR1 KGHDR and CDR2 SFDVKD. V was pared by 0 bases and J by 9 bases, with 11 bases between.

This clonotype appeared a few times. The rearrangement joins TRBV7-9 to TRBJ1-1; D not resolved. Per the germline V gene, CDR1 is SEHNR and CDR2 is FQNEAQ (reference sequence). This CDR3 region has 13 residues. With 5 bases removed from V and 0 bases from J, the gap between germline ends came to 7 bases. CDR3 in DNA: TGTGCCAGCAGCGCCACTATGAACACTGAAGCTTTCTTT. Translating gives CASSATMNTEAFF.

CDR3 sequence (DNA): TGTGCCAGCAGCTGGGACAGGAGCACAGATACGCAGTATTTT. Residues: CASSWDRSTDTQYF. The V call is TRBV7-3, the J call TRBJ2-3, with 8 nucleotides matching TRBD1. This CDR3 has 14 residues. V dropped 4 bases and J dropped 0; count of bases not matched to a gene: 0. Germline values: CDR1 SGHTA, CDR2 FQGTGA.

In its sample, this clonotype was seen once. The V and J genes are TRBV5-1 and TRBJ1-3; D is uncertain. V was pared by 0 bases and J by 0 bases, with 13 bases between. This CDR3 region has 17 residues. CDR1 SGHRS and CDR2 YFSETQ come from the germline V gene. This CDR3 reads CASSLESGPDSGNTIYF. The CDR3, as DNA: TGCGCCAGCAGCTTGGAGTCAGGACCCGACTCTGGAAACACCATATATTTT.

This clonotype was observed many times. The V gene is TRBV5-1, the J gene TRBJ2-4; D remains unclear. The V end lost 0 bases, the J end lost 15 bases, and 13 bases lay between the germline ends. The CDR3 spans 12 residues. Per the germline V gene, CDR1 is SGHRS and CDR2 is YFSETQ. This CDR3 reads CASSLGGEATYF. The CDR3 DNA reads as TGCGCCAGCAGCTTGGGAGGCGAGGCGACGTACTTC.

Only a few counts were recorded for this clonotype. The CDR3 loop reads CASSTRTGSAEQYF. CDR3 coding DNA: TGTGCCAGCAGCACCCGGACAGGGTCGGCCGAGCAGTACTTC. The J gene is TRBJ2-7, the V gene TRBV11-3; 8 positions agree with TRBD1. The germline CDR1 and CDR2 sequences are SGHNT and YENEEA. J lost 6 bases, V lost 5 bases, and 9 bases had no gene match. This CDR3 comprises 14 residues.

This clonotype has ten or more counts. V gene TRBV28 combines with J gene TRBJ2-7, with D uncertain. CDR1 is MDHEN and CDR2 is SYDVKM in the germline V gene. This CDR3 is built from 11 residues. Trimming took 8 bases from V and 2 from J, leaving 7 bases between them. This CDR3 is CASEEAYEQYF. Written as DNA, the CDR3 is TGTGCCAGCGAAGAGGCCTACGAGCAGTACTTC.

This clonotype was counted a few times. The CDR3 loop is CASSRTSGRTGELFF. The CDR3 nucleotides read TGTGCCAGCAGTCGGACTAGCGGGAGGACCGGGGAGCTGTTTTTT. The chain combines TRBV7-2 with TRBJ2-2; TRBD2 matches at 14 bases. After removal of 6 bases from V and 5 bases from J, the junction contained 2 bases not matched to a gene. This CDR3 contains 15 residues. Looked up from germline, CDR1 is SGHTA and CDR2 is FQGNSA.

This clonotype came up a few times. J is TRBJ2-6 and V is TRBV7-8, with a weak D call TRBD2 (5 bases). The length of the CDR3 is 15 residues. Trimming cost V 7 bases and J 1 base, with 11 bases left between them. Germline V CDR1 and CDR2: SGHVS, FQNEAQ. CDR3 protein: CASTPEGSGANVLTF. In DNA form, the CDR3 reads TGTGCCAGCACCCCCGAGGGTTCTGGGGCCAACGTCCTGACTTTC.

This clonotype was picked up a small number of times. In DNA form, the CDR3 reads TGTGCCAGCAGACCGGGACTAGCGGGATCCTACGAGCAGTACTTC. Its protein is CASRPGLAGSYEQYF. The V call is TRBV28, the J call TRBJ2-7; 13 bases are a match to TRBD2. The V gene's germline CDR1 is MDHEN and CDR2 SYDVKM. V gave up 6 bases and J gave up 1 base; unmatched junction bases: 3. The CDR3 has 15 amino acids.

This clonotype was found a few times. The chain couples TRBV14 to TRBJ1-6; 9 positions match TRBD1. Germline CDR1 is SGHDN and CDR2 is FVKESK. V lost 6 bases to trimming and J lost 4 bases; unmatched junction nucleotides: 1. The CDR3 runs 14 residues. The CDR3 sequence is CASRGQGYNSPLHF. CDR3 DNA: TGTGCCAGCAGGGGACAGGGATATAATTCACCCCTCCACTTT.

Points on this clonotype: This may come from a read error, since a much larger clone is one base off. V usage is TRBV7-9 and J usage is TRBJ1-1; D uncertain. Trimming left V 6 bases short and J 1 base short, with 6 bases between. The CDR3 covers 12 residues. Germline CDR1 SEHNR, CDR2 FQNEAQ (reference sequence). The CDR3, as DNA: TGTGCCAGCAGTCAACAGAACACTGAAGCTTTCTTT. Amino acids: CASSQQNTEAFF.

This clonotype appeared a few times. This chain joins TRBV6-1 and TRBJ2-2; no clear D gene. Between the trimmed V and J ends, which lost 8 bases and 3 bases, there was a span of 4 bases. Germline V gene lookup returns CDR1 MNHNS and CDR2 SASEGT. CDR3 size: 11 residues. The CDR3 loop is CASLDTGELFF. CDR3 in DNA: TGTGCCAGCTTGGACACCGGGGAGCTGTTTTTT.

This clonotype was picked up many times. V and J are TRBV5-1 and TRBJ2-3; 9 nucleotides agree with TRBD2. V trimming: 7 bases; J trimming: 1 base; junction bases outside the gene matches: 7. This CDR3 is built from 15 residues. Per germline, CDR1 SGHRS and CDR2 YFSETQ. The CDR3 nucleotides are TGCGCCAGCGGCCTAGTAGCGGGAGGCACAGATACGCAGTATTTT. Amino acid sequence: CASGLVAGGTDTQYF.

The V and J genes are TRBV28 and TRBJ2-1, with D possibly TRBD2 on 6 matching bases. The CDR3 contains 15 residues. CDR1 and CDR2 (germline): MDHEN, SYDVKM. The V end was cut by 3 bases, the J end by 4 bases, with 13 bases between. CDR3 region: CASSLSSGPYNEQFF. The CDR3 region has the DNA TGTGCCAGCAGTTTGAGTAGCGGACCTTACAATGAGCAGTTCTTC.

A few counts support this clonotype. This chain uses TRBV5-6 with TRBJ1-5, with 8 bases that match TRBD1. Trimming cost V 3 bases and J 6 bases; bases outside gene matches: 11. The V gene's germline CDR1 is SGHDT and CDR2 YYEEEE. CDR3 length: 16 residues. CDR3 coding DNA: TGTGCCAGCAGCTCAGGGGGCACAGGAGGCGGTCAGCCCCAGCATTTT. Protein sequence: CASSSGGTGGGQPQHF.